The sequence of this T cell receptor beta chain was determined in a study of blood T cell repertoires in COVID-19. The data were produced by immunoSEQ multiplex PCR, yet TCRdb's version contains in-frame clones alone and is incomplete. The sample has over 250,000 clones; roughly 85% are singletons. Germline V gene lookup returns CDR1 SEHNR and CDR2 FQNEAQ (reference sequence). V dropped 4 bases and J dropped 5 bases, with 6 bases sitting between them. This CDR3 comprises 12 residues. The sequencing sample was made of peripheral blood. This receptor was obtained from a man aged 50-60 years with active or convalescent COVID-19. The chain carries TRBV7-9 and TRBJ1-5; no firm D call. CDR3 loop: CASSSQDQPQHF. CDR3 bases: TGTGCCAGCAGCTCCCAGGATCAGCCCCAGCATTTT. The whole variable domain, filled in from reference TRBV7-9 and TRBJ1-5, reads DTGVSQNPRHKITKRGQNVTFRCDPISEHNRLYWYRQTLGQGPEFLTYFQNEAQLEKSRLLSDRFSAERPKGSFSTLEIQRTEQGDSAMYLCASSSQDQPQHFGDGTRLSIL.